This TCR beta chain was recovered during a study of blood T cell repertoires in COVID-19 (dated by TCRdb to about 2020). With respect to the entire study: Samples covering the acute and convalescent phases of COVID-19 were provided by collaborators in the United States, Italy and Spain. The prospective study material was composed of cDNA or gDNA derived from T cells, B-cell-depleted T cells, or PBMCs. Deeply sampled blood TCRbeta repertoires from subjects exposed to, actively infected with, or recovered from COVID-19 were included in the dataset. The repertoires were released in a freely available public database intended as a resource for research on the immune response to SARS-CoV-2. Samples were obtained from the ongoing ImmuneRACE study (first 160 participants) and from over 1,000 subjects provided by 6 global collaborators. Sample metadata almost always included a de-identified subject ID, COVID-19 status, age in years and sex. Where available, HLA class I and class II types were taken from metadata supplied by the sample provider and were not determined by assay-based typing.

The CDR3 runs 13 amino acids, cysteine and phenylalanine included. The kept DNA is CDR3 alone, 39 bases in frame from the first base. Between the V and J ends, shortened by 8 bases and 3 bases respectively, the junction contains 14 bases. Participants in the prospective study were aged about 18 to 95 years, lived in 20 to 25 United States geographic areas, and enrolled through a virtual design. To assign participants to cohorts, the prospective study relied on clinical history that participants themselves reported in a screening survey and a study questionnaire. For ImmuneRACE Cohort 3, a participant was defined as recovered based on two consecutive negative NP/OP PCR tests, clearance by a healthcare professional, or resolution of symptoms. Mobile phlebotomists in the prospective study collected whole blood, serum and a nasopharyngeal or oropharyngeal swab from every participant. Over a roughly 2-month period, participants in the prospective study had the option of providing additional blood draws and questionnaires. Before DNA extraction, blood samples from the prospective study were shipped at room temperature or frozen.

Study-level results and caveats: Clinical and demographic metadata were provided uncurated, with the amount varying by source and participant.

This clone is a singleton in its sample. No cognate antigen has been identified for it. The record has no base qualities; no much larger clone is one base away. TCRbeta CDR3 regions were amplified from genomic DNA by means of the immunoSEQ Assay, a bias-controlled multiplex PCR. As for the original processing: The number of nucleated cells in each sample was estimated from the amplification of reference gene primers within the assay. To quantify the absolute abundance of each unique TCRbeta CDR3 rearrangement, sequence reads were collapsed and filtered. Productive Simpson clonality was computed per sample as the square root of Simpson's diversity index over productive rearrangements. TCRdb re-hosts the immuneACCESS table, in-frame sequences only. Its copies lack some clones; in the studies checked, an unresolved V gene accounts for under half of them, and the cause for the rest is not known. V, J and clone size are taken as reported in that table, and D and trimming were inferred from the DNA itself. Recorded for this sample are 490,000 or so clones; approximately 90% of them occurred a single time. Clones ranked in the top ten supply approximately 1.8% of the sample.

The sequence was obtained from a woman in her 40s who had recovered from COVID-19. The material sequenced was PBMCs or T cells enriched from blood (not recorded which). The rearranged chain carries TRBV12-3 or TRBV12-4 and TRBJ2-7, with TRBD2 perhaps the D gene, on 6 matching bases. The DNA reads TGTGCCAGCCGACGGGGGATTAACTACGAGCAGTACTTC. This yields the protein CASRRGINYEQYF.